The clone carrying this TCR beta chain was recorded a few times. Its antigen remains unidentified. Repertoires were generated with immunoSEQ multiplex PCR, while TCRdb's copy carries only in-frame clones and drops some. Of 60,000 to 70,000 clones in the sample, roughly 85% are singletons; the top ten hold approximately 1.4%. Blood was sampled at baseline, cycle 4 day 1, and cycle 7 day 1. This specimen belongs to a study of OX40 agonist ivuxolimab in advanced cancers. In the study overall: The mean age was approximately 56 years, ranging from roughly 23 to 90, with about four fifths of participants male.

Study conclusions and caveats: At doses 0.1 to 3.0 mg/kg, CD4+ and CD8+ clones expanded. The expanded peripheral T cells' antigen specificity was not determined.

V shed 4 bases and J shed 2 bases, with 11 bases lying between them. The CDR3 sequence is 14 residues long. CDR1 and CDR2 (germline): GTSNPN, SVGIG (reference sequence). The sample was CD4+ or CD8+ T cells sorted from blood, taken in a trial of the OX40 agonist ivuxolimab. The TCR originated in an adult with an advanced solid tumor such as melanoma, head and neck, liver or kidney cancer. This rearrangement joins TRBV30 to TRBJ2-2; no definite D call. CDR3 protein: CAWMGGPNTGELFF. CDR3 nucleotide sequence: TGTGCCTGGATGGGCGGCCCAAACACCGGGGAGCTGTTTTTT. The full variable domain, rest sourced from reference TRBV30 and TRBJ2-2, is SQTIHQWPATLVQPVGSPLSLECTVEGTSNPNLYWYRQAAGRGLQLLFYSVGIGQISSEVPQNLSASRPQDRQFILSSKKLLLSDSGFYLCAWMGGPNTGELFFGEGSRLTVL.